The source of this T cell receptor beta chain is a study of T cell changes during pregnancy in multiple sclerosis. Sequencing was performed with immunoSEQ multiplex PCR; in TCRdb, only in-frame clones are kept and a portion is missing. The sample consists of roughly 28,000 clones, around 89% of them appearing once. CDR1 and CDR2 (germline): MGHRA, YSYEKL. Unmatched junction bases numbered 4, after V lost 6 bases and J lost 4 bases. The CDR3 consists of 15 residues. The material sequenced was CD4+ T cells from peripheral blood mononuclear cells, taken in the first trimester of pregnancy. V and J are TRBV4-1 and TRBJ2-1, with 12 bases matching TRBD2. This sequence was found in a female donor in good health, enrolled as a control in a pregnancy study. The chain's CDR3 is CASRLAGGRYNEQFF. CDR3 nucleotide sequence: TGCGCCAGCAGACTAGCGGGGGGACGGTACAATGAGCAGTTCTTC.